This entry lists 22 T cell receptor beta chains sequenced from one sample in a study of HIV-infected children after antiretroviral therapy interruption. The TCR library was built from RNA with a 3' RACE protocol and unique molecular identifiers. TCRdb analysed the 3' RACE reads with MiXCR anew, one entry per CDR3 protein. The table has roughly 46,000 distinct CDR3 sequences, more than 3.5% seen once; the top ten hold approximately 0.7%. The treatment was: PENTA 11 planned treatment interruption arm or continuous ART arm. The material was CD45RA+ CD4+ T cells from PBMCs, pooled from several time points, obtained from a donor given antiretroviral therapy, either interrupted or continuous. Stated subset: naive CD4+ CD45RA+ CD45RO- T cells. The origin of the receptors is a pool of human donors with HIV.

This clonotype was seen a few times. CDR3 nucleotides: TGTGCCAGCAGCCTCCTAGCGGGGAGGGTGAATACGCAGTATTTT. This translates into CASSLLAGRVNTQYF. The chain links TRBV14 to TRBJ2-3, with 9 bases identical to TRBD2. V lost 4 bases to trimming and J lost 7 bases; unmatched junction nucleotides: 9. The CDR3 is 15 residues long. Germline-derived CDR1 and CDR2 are SGHDN and FVKESK.

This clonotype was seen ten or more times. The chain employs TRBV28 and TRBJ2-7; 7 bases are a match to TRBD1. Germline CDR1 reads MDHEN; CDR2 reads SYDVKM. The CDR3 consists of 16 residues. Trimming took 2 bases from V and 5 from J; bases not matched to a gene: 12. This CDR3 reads CASSLGWTGRQNEQYF. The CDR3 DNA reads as TGTGCCAGCAGTTTAGGTTGGACAGGTCGTCAAAACGAGCAGTACTTC. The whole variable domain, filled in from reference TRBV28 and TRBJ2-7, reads DVKVTQSSRYLVKRTGEKVFLECVQDMDHENMFWYRQDPGLGLRLIYFSYDVKMKEKGDIPEGYSVSREKKERFSLILESASTNQTSMYLCASSLGWTGRQNEQYFGPGTRLTVT.

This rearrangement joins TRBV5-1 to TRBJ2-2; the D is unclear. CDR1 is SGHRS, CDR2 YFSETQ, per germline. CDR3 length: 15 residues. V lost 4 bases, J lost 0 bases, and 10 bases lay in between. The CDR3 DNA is TGCGCCAGCAGCCCCGCAGCGACGAACACCGGGGAGCTGTTTTTT. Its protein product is CASSPAATNTGELFF.

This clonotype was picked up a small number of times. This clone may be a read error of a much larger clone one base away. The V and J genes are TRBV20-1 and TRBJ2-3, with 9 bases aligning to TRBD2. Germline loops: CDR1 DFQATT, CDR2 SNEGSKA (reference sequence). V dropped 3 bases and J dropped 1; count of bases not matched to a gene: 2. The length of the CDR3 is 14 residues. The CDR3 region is CSARPSGGTDTQYF. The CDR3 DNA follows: TGCAGTGCTAGGCCTAGCGGGGGCACAGATACGCAGTATTTT.

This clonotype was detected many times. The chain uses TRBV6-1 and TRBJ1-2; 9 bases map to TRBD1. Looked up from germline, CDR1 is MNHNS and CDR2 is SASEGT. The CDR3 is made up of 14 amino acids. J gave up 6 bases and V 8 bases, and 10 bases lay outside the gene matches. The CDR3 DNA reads TGTGCCAGCTCACTACCGGGACAGGGTCATGGCTACACCTTC. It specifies CASSLPGQGHGYTF.

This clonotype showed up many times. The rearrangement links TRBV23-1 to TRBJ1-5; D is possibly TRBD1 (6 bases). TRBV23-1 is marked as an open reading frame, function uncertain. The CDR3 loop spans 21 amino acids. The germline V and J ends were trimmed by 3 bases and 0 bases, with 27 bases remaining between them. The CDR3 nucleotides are TGCGCCAGCAGTCATAAGTCGAGTATCGGGACATGCGACTATAGCAATCAGCCCCAGCATTTT. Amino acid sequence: CASSHKSSIGTCDYSNQPQHF.

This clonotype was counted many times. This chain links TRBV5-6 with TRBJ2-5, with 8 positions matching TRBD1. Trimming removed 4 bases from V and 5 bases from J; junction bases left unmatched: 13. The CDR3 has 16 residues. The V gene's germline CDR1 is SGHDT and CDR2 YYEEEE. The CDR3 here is CASSASRQGLFETQYF. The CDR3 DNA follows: TGTGCCAGCAGCGCCTCCCGACAGGGGTTGTTCGAGACCCAGTACTTC.

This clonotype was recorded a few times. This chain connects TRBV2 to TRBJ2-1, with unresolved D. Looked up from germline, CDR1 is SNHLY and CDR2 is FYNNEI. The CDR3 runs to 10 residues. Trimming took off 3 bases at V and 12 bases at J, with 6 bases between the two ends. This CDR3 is CASSDGRQFF. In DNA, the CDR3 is TGTGCCAGCAGTGATGGCCGGCAGTTCTTC.

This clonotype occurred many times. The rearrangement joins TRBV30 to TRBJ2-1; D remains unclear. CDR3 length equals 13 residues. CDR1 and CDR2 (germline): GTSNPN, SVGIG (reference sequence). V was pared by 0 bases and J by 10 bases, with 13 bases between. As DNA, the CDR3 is TGTGCCTGGAGTGTACTGGGCCGCCGGGAGCAGTTCTTC. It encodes CAWSVLGRREQFF.

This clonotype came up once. CDR3 nucleotides: TGTGCCAGCAGCCCAGACGGGGTTGGAGCCAAAAACATTCAGTACTTC. This codes for CASSPDGVGAKNIQYF. V usage is TRBV2 and J usage is TRBJ2-4, with D tentatively TRBD2 (5 bases). Germline CDR1 reads SNHLY; CDR2 reads FYNNEI. This CDR3 contains 16 residues. The V end lost 6 bases, the J end lost 0 bases, and 15 bases lay between the germline ends.

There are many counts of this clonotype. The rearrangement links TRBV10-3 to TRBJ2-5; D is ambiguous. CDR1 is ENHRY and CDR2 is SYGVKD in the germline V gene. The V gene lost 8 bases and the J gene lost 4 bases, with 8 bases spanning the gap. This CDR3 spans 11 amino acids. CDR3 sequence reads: CAIRDAETQYF. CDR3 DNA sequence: TGTGCCATCCGAGATGCAGAGACCCAGTACTTC.

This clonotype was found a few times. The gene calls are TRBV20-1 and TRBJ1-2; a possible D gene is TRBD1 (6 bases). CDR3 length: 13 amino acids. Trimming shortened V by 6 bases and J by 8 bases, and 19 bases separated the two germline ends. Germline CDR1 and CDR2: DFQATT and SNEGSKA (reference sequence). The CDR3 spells CSARSGHLRGYTF. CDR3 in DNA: TGCAGTGCCCGGTCGGGACACCTTCGAGGCTACACCTTC.

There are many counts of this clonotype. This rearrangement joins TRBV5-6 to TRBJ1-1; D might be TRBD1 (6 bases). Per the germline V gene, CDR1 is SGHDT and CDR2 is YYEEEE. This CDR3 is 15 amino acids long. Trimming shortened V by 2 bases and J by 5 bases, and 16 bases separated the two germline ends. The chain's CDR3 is CASSFLQGVGTEAFF. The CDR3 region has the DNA TGTGCCAGCAGCTTCCTACAGGGTGTAGGAACTGAAGCTTTCTTT.

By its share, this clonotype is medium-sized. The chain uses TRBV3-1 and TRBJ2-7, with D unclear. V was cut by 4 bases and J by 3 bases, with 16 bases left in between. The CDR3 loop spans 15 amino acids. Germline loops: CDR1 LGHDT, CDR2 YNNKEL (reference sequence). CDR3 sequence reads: CASSPSRPQLYEQYF. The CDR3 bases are TGTGCCAGCAGCCCATCTCGTCCGCAACTCTACGAGCAGTACTTC.

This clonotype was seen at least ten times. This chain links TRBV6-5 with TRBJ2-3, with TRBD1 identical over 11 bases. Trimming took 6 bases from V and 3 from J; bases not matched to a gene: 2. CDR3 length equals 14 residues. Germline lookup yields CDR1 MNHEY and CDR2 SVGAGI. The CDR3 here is CASRGTGGTDTQYF. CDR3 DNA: TGTGCCAGCAGGGGGACAGGGGGTACAGATACGCAGTATTTT.

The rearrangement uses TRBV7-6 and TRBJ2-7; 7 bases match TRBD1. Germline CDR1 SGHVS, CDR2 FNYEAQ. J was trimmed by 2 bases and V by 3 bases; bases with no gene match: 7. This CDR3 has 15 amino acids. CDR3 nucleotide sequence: TGTGCCAGCAGCTTCTCCGACAGGGTCACCTACGAGCAGTACTTC. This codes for CASSFSDRVTYEQYF.

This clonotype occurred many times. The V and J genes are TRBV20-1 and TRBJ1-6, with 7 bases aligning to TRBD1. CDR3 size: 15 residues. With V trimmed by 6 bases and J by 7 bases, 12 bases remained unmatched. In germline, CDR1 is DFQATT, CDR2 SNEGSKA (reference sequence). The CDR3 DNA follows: TGCAGTGCCGCGACCGAGACAGGGATGAATTCACCCCTCCACTTT. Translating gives CSAATETGMNSPLHF.

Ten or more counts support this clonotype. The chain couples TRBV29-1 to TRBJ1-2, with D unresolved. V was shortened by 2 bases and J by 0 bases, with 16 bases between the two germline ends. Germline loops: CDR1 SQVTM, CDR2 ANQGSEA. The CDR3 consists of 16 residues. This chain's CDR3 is CSVESLGHPPNYGYTF. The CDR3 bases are TGCAGCGTTGAATCTCTTGGCCATCCACCTAACTATGGCTACACCTTC.

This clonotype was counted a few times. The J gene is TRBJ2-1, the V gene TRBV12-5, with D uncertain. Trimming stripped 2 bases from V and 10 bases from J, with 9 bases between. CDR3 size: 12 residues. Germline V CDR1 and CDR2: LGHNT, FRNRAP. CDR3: CASGLLASEQFF. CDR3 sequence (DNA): TGTGCTAGTGGTTTGTTAGCCTCCGAGCAGTTCTTC.

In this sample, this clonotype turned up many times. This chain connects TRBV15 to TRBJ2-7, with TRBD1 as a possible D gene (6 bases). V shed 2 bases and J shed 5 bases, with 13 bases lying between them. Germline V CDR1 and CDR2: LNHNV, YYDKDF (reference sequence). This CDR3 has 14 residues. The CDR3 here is CATSRMQGPNEQYF. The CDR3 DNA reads TGTGCCACCAGCAGAATGCAGGGGCCCAACGAGCAGTACTTC.

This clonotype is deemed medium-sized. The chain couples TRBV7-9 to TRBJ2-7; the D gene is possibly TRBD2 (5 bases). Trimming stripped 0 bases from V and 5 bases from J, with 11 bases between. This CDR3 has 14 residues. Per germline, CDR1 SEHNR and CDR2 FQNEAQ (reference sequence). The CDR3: CASSLAGVRDEQYF. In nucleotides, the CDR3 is TGTGCCAGCAGCTTAGCGGGAGTTCGCGACGAGCAGTACTTC. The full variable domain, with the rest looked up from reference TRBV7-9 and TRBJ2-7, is DTGVSQNPRHKITKRGQNVTFRCDPISEHNRLYWYRQTLGQGPEFLTYFQNEAQLEKSRLLSDRFSAERPKGSFSTLEIQRTEQGDSAMYLCASSLAGVRDEQYFGPGTRLTVT.

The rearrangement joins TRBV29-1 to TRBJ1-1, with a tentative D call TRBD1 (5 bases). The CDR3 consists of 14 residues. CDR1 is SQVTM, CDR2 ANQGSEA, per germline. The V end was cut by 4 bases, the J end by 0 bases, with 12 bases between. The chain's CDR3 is CSVGGRGMNTEAFF. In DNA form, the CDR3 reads TGCAGCGTTGGGGGAAGGGGCATGAACACTGAAGCTTTCTTT.